This T cell receptor beta chain comes out of a study of blood T cells in healthy people across ages. Concerning this clonotype itself: The antigen is undetermined.

Study-level points and caveats: With age, beta diversity per million T cells declined roughly linearly, significantly by over 35.

The authors isolated at least 6 million PBMCs per sample. Samples each yielded at least 5 micrograms of total RNA. A second PCR, run for about 6 to 12 cycles, used a sample-barcoded 5' primer plus a J-beta primer mix. MiXCR was run by TCRdb on the 5' RACE reads, yielding one entry per CDR3 protein. In the table there are just over 1 million distinct CDR3 sequences, more than 35% of which are singletons. This clonotype originated in a woman aged 55-69 years in good health. The specimen sequenced was blood.

CDR3 nucleotides: TGTGCCAGCAGTGTAAATACAGGGGACTATGGCTACACCTTC. Translated: CASSVNTGDYGYTF. This chain connects TRBV6-1 to TRBJ1-2; 7 bases are shared with TRBD1. Looked up from germline, CDR1 is MNHNS and CDR2 is SASEGT. The ends lost 4 bases at V and 3 bases at J; junction bases unmatched: 5. The CDR3 is 14 amino acids.